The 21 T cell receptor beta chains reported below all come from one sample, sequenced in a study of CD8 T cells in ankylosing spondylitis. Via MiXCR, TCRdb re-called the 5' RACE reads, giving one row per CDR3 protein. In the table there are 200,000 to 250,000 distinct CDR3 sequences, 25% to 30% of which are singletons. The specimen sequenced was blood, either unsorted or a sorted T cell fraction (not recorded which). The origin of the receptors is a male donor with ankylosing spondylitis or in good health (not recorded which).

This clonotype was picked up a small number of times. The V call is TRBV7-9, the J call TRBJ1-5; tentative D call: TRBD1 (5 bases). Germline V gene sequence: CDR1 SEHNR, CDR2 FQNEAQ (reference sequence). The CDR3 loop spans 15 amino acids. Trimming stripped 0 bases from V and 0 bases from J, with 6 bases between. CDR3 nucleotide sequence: TGTGCCAGCAGCTTAGCCAGGGATAGCAATCAGCCCCAGCATTTT. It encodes CASSLARDSNQPQHF.

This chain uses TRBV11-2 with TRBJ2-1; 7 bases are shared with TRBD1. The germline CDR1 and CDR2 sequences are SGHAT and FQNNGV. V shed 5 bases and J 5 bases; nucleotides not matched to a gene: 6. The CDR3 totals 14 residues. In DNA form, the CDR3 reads TGTGCCAGCAGCAGAGCGGACAGGCACAATGAGCAGTTCTTC. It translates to CASSRADRHNEQFF.

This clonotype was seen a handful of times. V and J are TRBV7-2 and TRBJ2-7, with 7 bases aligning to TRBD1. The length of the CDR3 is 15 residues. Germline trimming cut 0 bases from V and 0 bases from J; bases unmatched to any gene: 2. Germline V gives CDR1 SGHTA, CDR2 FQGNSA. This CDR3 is CASSLAGTDSYEQYF. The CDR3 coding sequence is TGTGCCAGCAGCTTAGCAGGGACAGACTCCTACGAGCAGTACTTC.

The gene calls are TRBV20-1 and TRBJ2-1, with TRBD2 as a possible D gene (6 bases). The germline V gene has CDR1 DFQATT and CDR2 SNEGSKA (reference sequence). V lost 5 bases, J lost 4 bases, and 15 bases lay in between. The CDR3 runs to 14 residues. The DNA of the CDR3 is TGCAGTGCTCTCCGGGACTCCGAGTACAATGAGCAGTTCTTC. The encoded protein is CSALRDSEYNEQFF.

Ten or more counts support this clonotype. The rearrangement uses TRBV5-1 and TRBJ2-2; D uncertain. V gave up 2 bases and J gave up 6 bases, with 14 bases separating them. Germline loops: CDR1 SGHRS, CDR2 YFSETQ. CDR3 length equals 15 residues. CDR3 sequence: CASSLPLSSSGELFF. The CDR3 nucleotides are TGCGCCAGCAGCTTACCGTTAAGTTCTTCCGGGGAGCTGTTTTTT.

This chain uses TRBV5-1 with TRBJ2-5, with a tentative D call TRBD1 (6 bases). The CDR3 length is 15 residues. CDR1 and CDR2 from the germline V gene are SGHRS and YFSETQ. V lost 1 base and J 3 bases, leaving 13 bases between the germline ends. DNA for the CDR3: TGCGCCAGCAGCTTGTCGCGTCAGGGGAAAGAGACCCAGTACTTC. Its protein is CASSLSRQGKETQYF.

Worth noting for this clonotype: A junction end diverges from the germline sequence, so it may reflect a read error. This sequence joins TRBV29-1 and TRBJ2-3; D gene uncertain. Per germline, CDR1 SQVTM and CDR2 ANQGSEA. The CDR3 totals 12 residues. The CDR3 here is CSLDASWDTQYF. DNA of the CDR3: TGCAGCCTTGACGCGTCTTGGGATACGCAGTATTTT.

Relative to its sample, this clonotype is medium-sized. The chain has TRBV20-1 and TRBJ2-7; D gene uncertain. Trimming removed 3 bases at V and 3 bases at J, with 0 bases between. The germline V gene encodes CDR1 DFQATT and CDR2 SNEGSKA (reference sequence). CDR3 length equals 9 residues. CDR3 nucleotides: TGCAGTGCTAGCTACGAGCAGTACTTC. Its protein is CSASYEQYF.

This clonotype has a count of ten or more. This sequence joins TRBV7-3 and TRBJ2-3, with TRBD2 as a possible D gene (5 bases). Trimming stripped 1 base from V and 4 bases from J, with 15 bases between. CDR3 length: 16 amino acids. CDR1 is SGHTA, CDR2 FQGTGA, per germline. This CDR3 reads CASSLSGRGVADTQYF. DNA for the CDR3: TGTGCCAGCAGCTTAAGCGGGCGTGGGGTGGCAGATACGCAGTATTTT.

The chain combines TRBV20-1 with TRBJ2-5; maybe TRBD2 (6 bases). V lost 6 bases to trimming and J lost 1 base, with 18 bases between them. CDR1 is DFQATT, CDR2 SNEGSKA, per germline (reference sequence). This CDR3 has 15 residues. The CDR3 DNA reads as TGCAGTGCGTCTCCCGTGGCGGGGCCCCAAGAGACCCAGTACTTC. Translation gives CSASPVAGPQETQYF.

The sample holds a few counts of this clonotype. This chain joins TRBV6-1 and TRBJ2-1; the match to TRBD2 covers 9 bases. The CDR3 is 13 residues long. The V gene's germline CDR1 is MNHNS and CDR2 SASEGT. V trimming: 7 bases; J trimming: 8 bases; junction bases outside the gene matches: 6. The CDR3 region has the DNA TGTGCCAGCAAGGCGGGAGGGACGCATGAGCAGTTCTTC. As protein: CASKAGGTHEQFF.

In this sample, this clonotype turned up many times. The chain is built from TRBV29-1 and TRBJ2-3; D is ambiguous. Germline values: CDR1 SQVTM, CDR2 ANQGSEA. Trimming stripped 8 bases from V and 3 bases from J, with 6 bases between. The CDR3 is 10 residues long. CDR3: CSLRTDTQYF. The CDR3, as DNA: TGCAGCTTACGGACAGATACGCAGTATTTT.

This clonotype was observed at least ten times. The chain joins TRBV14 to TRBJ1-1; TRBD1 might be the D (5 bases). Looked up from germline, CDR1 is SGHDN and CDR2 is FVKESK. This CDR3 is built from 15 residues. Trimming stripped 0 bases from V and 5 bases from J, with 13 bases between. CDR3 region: CASSQDWAGRTEAFF. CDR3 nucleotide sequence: TGTGCCAGCAGCCAAGATTGGGCAGGGCGGACTGAAGCTTTCTTT.

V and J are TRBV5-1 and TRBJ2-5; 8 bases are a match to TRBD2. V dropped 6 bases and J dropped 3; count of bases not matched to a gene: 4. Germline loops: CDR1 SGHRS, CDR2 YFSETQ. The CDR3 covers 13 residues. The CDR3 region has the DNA TGCGCCAGCATGGGCGGGAGGAAAGAGACCCAGTACTTC. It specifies CASMGGRKETQYF.

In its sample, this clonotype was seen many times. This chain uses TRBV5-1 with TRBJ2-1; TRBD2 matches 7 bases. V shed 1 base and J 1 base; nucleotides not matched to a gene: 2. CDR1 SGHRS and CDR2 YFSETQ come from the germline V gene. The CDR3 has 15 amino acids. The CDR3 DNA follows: TGCGCCAGCAGCTTGAGCGGGAATTCCTACAATGAGCAGTTCTTC. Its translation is CASSLSGNSYNEQFF.

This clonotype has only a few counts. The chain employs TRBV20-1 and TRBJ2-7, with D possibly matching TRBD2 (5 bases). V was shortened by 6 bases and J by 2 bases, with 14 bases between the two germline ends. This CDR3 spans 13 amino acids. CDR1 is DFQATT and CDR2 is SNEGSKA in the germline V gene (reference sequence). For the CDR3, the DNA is TGCAGTGCGGCAGCCAGCGGCCCCTACGAGCAGTACTTC. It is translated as CSAAASGPYEQYF.

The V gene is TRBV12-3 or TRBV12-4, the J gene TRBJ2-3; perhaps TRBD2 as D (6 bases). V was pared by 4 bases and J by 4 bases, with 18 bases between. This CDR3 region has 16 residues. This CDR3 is CASSYSTAGSSDTQYF. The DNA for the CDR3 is TGTGCCAGCAGTTACTCTACAGCGGGTTCATCAGATACGCAGTATTTT.

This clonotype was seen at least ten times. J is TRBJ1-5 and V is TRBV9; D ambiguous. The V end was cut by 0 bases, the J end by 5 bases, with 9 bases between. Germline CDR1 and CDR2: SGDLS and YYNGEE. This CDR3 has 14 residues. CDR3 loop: CASSVDGLHQPQHF. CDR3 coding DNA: TGTGCCAGCAGCGTAGATGGTTTGCATCAGCCCCAGCATTTT. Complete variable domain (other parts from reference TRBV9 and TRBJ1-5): DSGVTQTPKHLITATGQRVTLRCSPRSGDLSVYWYQQSLDQGLQFLIQYYNGEERAKGNILERFSAQQFPDLHSELNLSSLELGDSALYFCASSVDGLHQPQHFGDGTRLSIL.

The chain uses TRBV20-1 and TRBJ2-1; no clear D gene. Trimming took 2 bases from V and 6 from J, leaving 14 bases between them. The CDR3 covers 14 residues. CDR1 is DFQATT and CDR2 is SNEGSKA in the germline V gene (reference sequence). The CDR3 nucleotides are TGCAGTGCTAGATCCCCCGTGGGCGTCAATGAGCAGTTCTTC. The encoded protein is CSARSPVGVNEQFF.

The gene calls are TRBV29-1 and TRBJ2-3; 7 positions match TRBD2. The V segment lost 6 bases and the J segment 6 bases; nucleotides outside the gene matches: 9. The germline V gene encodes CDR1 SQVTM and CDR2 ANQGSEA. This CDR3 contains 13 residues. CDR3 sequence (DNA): TGCAGCGTGTGCCGGGCGGGGGTTGATACGCAGTATTTT. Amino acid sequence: CSVCRAGVDTQYF.

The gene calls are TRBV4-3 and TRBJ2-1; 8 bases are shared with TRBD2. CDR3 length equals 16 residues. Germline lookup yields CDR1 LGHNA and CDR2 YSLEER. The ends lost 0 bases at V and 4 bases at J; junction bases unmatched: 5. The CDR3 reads CASSQDSGGQYNEQFF. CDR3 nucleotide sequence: TGCGCCAGCAGCCAAGATTCGGGAGGGCAGTACAATGAGCAGTTCTTC.